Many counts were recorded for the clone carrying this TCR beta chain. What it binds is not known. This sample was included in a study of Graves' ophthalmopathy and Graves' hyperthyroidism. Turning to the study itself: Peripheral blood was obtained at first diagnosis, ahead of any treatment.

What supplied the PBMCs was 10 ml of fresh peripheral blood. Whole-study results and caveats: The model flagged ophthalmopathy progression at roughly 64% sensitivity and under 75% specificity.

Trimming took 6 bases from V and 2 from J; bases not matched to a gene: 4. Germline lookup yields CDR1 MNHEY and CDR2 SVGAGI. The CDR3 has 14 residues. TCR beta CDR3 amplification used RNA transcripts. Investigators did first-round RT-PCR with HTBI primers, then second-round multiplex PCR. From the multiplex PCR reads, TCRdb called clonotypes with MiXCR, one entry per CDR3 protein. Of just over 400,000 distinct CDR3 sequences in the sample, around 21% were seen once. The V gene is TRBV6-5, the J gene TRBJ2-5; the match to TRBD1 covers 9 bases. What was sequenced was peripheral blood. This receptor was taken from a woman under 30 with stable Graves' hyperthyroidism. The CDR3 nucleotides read TGTGCCAGCAGCCCGGGACAGGGTCAAGAGACCCAGTACTTC. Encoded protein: CASSPGQGQETQYF.